The rows below give T cell receptor beta chains drawn from one sample of a study of shared clonotypes between healthy human individuals. Repertoires were generated with immunoSEQ multiplex PCR, while TCRdb's copy carries only in-frame clones and drops some. The sample lists roughly 2.5 million clones; about 92% were seen once. Material: naive CD4+ T cells sorted from blood. These receptors all come from a man between 18 and 29 years old in good health. Both conserved end residues are trimmed from each CDR3. Each record gives: J gene, V gene, CDR3 protein.

TRBJ2-7,TRBV5-1,ASSSSGTYEQY
TRBJ2-5,TRBV11-2,ASSPAGRGLTETQY
TRBJ2-3,TRBV27,ASSLRLAGPTDTQY
TRBJ2-1,TRBV28,ASPPQGASSYNEQF
TRBJ2-3,TRBV12-5,ASGLDTTDTQY
TRBJ1-6,TRBV9,ASSEGPNSPLH
TRBJ2-3,TRBV5-1,ASSPETDTQY
TRBJ2-5,TRBV7-9,ASSSTEGPLQETQY
TRBJ2-7,TRBV6-6,ASSLKSGHSYEQY
TRBJ2-3,TRBV10-3,AITGSRSSTDTQY
TRBJ2-7,TRBV5-4,ASSLGGTSGTYEQY
TRBJ2-7,TRBV14,ASNRGGIFLGEQY
TRBJ2-5,TRBV2,ASSPPPRTGDLQETQY
TRBJ1-1,TRBV29-1,SVRTGGKTEAF
TRBJ2-5,TRBV9,ASSVAQGGETQY
TRBJ2-7,TRBV6-6,ASSSGLAGASYEQY
TRBJ2-1,TRBV6-5,ASSSSGGAYNEQF
TRBJ1-5,TRBV5-6,ASSLGDQPQH
TRBJ1-1,TRBV10-3,AISEFELGAF
TRBJ1-5,TRBV5-6,ASSLGVSQGSWQPQH
TRBJ1-6,TRBV2,ASQGPGNSPLH
TRBJ2-1,TRBV7-2,ASSLEDRGGRF
TRBJ1-5,TRBV5-8,ASSLEDLNQPQH
TRBJ2-7,TRBV30,AAIQGSSYEQY
TRBJ2-3,TRBV27,ASSLSYRGPQY
TRBJ1-6,TRBV10-3,AISEVRGDVGNSPLH
TRBJ1-2,TRBV6-5,ASSYRKQGNYGYT
TRBJ2-7,TRBV5-6,ASSLRRDNYEQY
TRBJ1-6,TRBV7-6,ASSLKGKGSPLH
TRBJ1-4,TRBV6-1,ASTGGRPWEKLF
TRBJ1-1,TRBV6-6,ASSYEGIQVKAF
TRBJ2-7,TRBV11-2,ASSFSGGYEQY
TRBJ1-4,TRBV19,ASSIMGKETNEKLF